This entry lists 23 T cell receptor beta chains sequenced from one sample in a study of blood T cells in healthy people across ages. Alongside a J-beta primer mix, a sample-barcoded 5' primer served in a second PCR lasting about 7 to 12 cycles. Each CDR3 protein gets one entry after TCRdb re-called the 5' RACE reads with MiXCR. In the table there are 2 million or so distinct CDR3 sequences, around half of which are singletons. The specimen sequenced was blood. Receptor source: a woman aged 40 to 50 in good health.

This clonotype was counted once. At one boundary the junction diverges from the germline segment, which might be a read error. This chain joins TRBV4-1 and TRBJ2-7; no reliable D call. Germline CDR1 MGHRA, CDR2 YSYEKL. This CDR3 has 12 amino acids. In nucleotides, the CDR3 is TGCGCCGGCAGCCAAGATAGGGACGAGCAGTACTTC. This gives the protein CAGSQDRDEQYF.

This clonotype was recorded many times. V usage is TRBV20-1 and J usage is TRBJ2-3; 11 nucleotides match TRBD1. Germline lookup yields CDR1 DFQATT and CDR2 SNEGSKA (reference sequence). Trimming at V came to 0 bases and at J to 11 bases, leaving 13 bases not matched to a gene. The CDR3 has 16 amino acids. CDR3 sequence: CSARDKDRGRGMRQYF. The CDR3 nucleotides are TGCAGTGCTAGAGACAAGGACAGGGGGCGAGGAATGAGGCAGTATTTT.

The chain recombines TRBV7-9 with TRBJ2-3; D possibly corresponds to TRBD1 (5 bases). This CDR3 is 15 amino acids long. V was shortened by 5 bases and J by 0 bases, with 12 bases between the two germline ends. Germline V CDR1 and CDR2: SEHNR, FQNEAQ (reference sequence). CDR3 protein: CASSIGHSSTDTQYF. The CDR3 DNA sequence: TGTGCCAGCAGCATTGGACACTCTAGCACAGATACGCAGTATTTT.

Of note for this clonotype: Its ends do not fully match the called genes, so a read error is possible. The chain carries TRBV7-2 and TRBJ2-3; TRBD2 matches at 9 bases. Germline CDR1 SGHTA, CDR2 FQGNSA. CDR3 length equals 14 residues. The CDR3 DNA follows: TGTGCCAGCAGCGTAGCGGGGGACCTAGATACGCAGTATTTT. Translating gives CASSVAGDLDTQYF. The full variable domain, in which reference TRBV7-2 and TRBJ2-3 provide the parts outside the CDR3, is GAGVSQSPSNKVTEKGKDVELRCDPISGHTALYWYRQSLGQGLEFLIYFQGNSAPDKSGLPSDRFSAERTGGSVSTLTIQRTQQEDSAVYLCASSVAGDLDTQYFGPGTRLTVL.

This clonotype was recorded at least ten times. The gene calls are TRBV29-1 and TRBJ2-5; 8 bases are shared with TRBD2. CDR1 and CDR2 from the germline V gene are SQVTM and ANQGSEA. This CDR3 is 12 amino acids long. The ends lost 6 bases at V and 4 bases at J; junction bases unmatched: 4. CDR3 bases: TGCAGCGTACCGCGGGGGGTAGAGACCCAGTACTTC. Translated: CSVPRGVETQYF.

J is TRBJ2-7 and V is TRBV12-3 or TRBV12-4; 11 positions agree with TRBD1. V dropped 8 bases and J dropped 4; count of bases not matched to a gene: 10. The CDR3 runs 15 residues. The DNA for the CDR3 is TGTGCCAGCCAACCCGGGACAGGGGGTAGGTACGAGCAGTACTTC. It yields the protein CASQPGTGGRYEQYF.

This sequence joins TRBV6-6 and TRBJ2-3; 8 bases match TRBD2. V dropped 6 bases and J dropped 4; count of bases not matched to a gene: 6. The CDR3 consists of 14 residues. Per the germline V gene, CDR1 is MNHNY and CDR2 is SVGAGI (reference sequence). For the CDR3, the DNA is TGTGCCAGCAGATACGGGGGGGTCTCAGATACGCAGTATTTT. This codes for CASRYGGVSDTQYF.

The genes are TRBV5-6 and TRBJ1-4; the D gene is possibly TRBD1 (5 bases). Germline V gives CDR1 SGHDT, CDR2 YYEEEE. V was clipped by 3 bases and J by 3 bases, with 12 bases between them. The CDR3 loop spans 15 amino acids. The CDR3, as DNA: TGTGCCAGCAGCTCGGGGCAGACGGCTAATGAAAAACTGTTTTTT. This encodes CASSSGQTANEKLFF.

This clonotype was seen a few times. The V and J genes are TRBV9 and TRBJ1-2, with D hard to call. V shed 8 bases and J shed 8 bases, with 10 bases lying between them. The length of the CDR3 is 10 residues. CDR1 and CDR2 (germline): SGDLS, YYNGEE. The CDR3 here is CASGGEGYTF. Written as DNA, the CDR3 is TGTGCCAGTGGCGGGGAAGGCTACACCTTC.

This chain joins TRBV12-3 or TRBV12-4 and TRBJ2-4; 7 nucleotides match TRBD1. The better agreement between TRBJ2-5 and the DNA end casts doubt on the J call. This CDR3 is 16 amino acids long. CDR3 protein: CASSRATGVRGETQYF. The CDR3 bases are TGTGCCAGCAGCCGCGCTACAGGGGTGCGTGGAGAGACCCAGTACTTC.

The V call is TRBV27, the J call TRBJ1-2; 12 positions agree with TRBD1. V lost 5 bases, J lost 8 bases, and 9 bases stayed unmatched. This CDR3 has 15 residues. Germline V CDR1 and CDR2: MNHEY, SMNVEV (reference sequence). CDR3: CASSEPGQGARGYTF. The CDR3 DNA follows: TGTGCCAGCAGTGAGCCGGGACAGGGGGCGAGGGGCTACACCTTC.

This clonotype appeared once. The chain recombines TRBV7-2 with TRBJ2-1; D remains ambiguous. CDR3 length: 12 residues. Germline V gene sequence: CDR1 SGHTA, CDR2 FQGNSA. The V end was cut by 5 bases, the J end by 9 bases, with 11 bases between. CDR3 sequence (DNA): TGTGCCAGCAGCCCAATCGGCATTGAGCAGTTCTTC. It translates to CASSPIGIEQFF.

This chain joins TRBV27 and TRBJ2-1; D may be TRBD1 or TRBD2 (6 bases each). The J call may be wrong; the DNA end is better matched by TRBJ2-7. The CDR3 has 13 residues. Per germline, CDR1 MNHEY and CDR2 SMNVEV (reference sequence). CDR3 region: CASSRWGDNEQYF. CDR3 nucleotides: TGTGCCAGCAGTCGCTGGGGGGACAATGAGCAGTACTTC.

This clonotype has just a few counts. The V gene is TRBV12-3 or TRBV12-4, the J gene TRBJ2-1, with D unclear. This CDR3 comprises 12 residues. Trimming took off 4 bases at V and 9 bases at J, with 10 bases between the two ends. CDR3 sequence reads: CASSYSSPEQFF. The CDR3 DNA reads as TGTGCCAGCAGTTACTCAAGTCCTGAGCAGTTCTTC.

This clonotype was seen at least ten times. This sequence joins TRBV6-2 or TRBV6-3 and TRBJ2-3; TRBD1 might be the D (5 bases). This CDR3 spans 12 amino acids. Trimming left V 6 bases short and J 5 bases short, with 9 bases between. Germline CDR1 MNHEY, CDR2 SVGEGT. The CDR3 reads CASSPTEDTQYF. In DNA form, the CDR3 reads TGTGCCAGCAGCCCGACAGAAGATACGCAGTATTTT.

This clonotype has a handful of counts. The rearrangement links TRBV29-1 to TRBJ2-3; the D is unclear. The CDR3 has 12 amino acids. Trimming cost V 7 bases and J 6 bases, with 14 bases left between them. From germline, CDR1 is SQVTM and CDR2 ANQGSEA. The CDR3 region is CSAKGPSDTQYF. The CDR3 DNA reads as TGCAGCGCAAAAGGGCCATCCGATACGCAGTATTTT.

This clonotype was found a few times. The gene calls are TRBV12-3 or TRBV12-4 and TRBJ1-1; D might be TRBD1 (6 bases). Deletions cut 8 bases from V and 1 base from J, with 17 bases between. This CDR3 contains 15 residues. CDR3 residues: CASRGGGLQNTEAFF. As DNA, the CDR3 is TGTGCCAGCCGAGGGGGAGGCCTGCAGAACACTGAAGCTTTCTTT.

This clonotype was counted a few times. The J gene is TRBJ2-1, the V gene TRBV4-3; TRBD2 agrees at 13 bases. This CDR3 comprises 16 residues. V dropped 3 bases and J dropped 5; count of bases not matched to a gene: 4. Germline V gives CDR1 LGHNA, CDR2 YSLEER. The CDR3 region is CASSHTSGGADNEQFF. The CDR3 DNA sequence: TGCGCCAGCAGCCATACTAGCGGGGGGGCTGACAATGAGCAGTTCTTC.

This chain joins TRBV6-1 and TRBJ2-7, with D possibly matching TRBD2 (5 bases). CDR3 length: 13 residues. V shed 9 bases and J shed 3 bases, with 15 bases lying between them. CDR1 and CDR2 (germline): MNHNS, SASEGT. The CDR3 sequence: CASSGGVFYEQYF. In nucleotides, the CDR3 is TGTGCCAGTTCCGGAGGAGTTTTCTACGAGCAGTACTTC.

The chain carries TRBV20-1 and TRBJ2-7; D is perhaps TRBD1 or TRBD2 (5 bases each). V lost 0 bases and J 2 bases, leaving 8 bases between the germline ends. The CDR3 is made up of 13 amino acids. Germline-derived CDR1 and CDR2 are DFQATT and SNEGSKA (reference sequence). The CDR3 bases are TGCAGTGCTAGAGATCAGGGAGCCTACGAGCAGTACTTC. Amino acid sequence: CSARDQGAYEQYF.

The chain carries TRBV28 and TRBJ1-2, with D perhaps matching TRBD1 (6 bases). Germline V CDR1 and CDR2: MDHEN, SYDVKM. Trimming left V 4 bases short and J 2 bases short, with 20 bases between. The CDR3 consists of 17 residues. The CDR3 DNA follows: TGTGCCAGCAGTTCCGAAGCGCGGGACATTTCCAACTATGGCTACACCTTC. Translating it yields CASSSEARDISNYGYTF.

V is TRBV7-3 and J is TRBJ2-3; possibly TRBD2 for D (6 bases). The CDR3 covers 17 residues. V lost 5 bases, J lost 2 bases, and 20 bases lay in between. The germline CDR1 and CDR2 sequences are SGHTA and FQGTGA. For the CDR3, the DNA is TGTGCCAGCAGCGTCCTTGACTCTCGGGAGTCCACAGATACGCAGTATTTT. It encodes CASSVLDSRESTDTQYF.

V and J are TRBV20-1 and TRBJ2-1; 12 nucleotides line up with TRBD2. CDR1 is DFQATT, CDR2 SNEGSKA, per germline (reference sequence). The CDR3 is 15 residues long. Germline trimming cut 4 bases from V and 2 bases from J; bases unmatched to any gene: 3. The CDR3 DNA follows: TGCAGTGCTATCCCTAGCGGGGGGGCCTACAATGAGCAGTTCTTC. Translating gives CSAIPSGGAYNEQFF.